These 23 T cell receptor beta chains originate from one sample sequenced in a study of tumor-infiltrating lymphocytes in primary liver carcinoma. Unsorted bulk tissue (roughly 19-31 mg) underwent RNA and DNA co-extraction. The researchers produced TCR beta cDNA from roughly 500 ng total RNA with a constant-region primer. Amplification in three nested multiplex PCR rounds with slightly modified ARM-PCR gave rise to TCR beta libraries. With TRBV1-TRBV30 forward primers and a C-beta reverse primer, the first two PCR rounds were run for 10 to 11 cycles each. TCRdb reprocessed the multiplex PCR reads with MiXCR, giving one entry per CDR3 protein. The sample lists 90,000 to 100,000 distinct CDR3 sequences, 55% to 75% occurring once. Sequenced sample: liver tumor tissue from sampling region 5. Sample subset: tumor region T5, tumor centre. The receptors were gathered from a woman in her fifties or sixties with primary liver carcinoma and hepatitis B virus infection.

This clonotype was counted once. Relative to the germline gene, one junction end is altered; a read error may explain this. V usage is TRBV5-4 and J usage is TRBJ1-4; D is possibly TRBD1 (6 bases). CDR3 size: 16 residues. The V gene's germline CDR1 is SGHNT and CDR2 YYREEE (reference sequence). CDR3 sequence (DNA): TGTACCAGTAGCTTGGGGGGGCAGGGCTCGAATGAAAAACTGTTTTTT. Its protein is CTSSLGGQGSNEKLFF.

The V and J genes are TRBV20-1 and TRBJ1-5; 7 positions match TRBD1. Germline V gene data show CDR1 as DFQATT and CDR2 as SNEGSKA (reference sequence). The CDR3 runs to 14 residues. The V and J ends lost 6 bases and 1 base, in that order; junction bases with no gene match: 6. The CDR3 region is CSAIGGGSNQPQHF. In DNA form, the CDR3 reads TGCAGTGCAATAGGGGGCGGCAGCAATCAGCCCCAGCATTTT.

Worth noting for this clonotype: Lacking the conserved final phenylalanine or tryptophan, this CDR3 likely reflects a read error. The chain is built from TRBV12-3 or TRBV12-4 and TRBJ1-2; unclear D gene. The CDR3 is made up of 12 amino acids. The CDR3 nucleotides are TGTGCCAGCACTTTAAATCCCTATGGCTACACCCTC. It translates to CASTLNPYGYTL.

A word on this clonotype: A clone one base away is much larger, so this may be a read error. This likely comes from a read error, as the CDR3 has no conserved phenylalanine or tryptophan at its end. This chain joins TRBV28 and TRBJ1-6, with D possibly TRBD1 on 5 matching bases. The CDR3 consists of 15 residues. Germline CDR1 reads MDHEN; CDR2 reads SYDVKM. Between the trimmed V and J ends, which lost 3 bases and 6 bases, there was a span of 12 bases. CDR3 DNA sequence: TGTGCCAGCAGTTTTAGTACGGGGGGTAATTCACCCCTCCACCTT. This sequence encodes CASSFSTGGNSPLHL.

This clonotype has a count of ten or more. V usage is TRBV28 and J usage is TRBJ2-7, with D possibly being TRBD1 or TRBD2 (5 bases each). Trimming stripped 2 bases from V and 2 bases from J, with 16 bases between. CDR1 is MDHEN and CDR2 is SYDVKM in the germline V gene. The CDR3 is 16 residues long. CDR3 coding DNA: TGTGCCAGCAGTTTACCGGGGCAGCAGAAACCCTACGAGCAGTACTTC. Its translation: CASSLPGQQKPYEQYF.

This clonotype was seen a few times. A read error may be the cause here, since a much bigger clone is one base away. This sequence joins TRBV6-1 and TRBJ1-5, with D unclear. Germline-derived CDR1 and CDR2 are MNHNS and SASEGT. The V and J ends lost 7 bases and 5 bases respectively, with 12 bases between them. The CDR3 is 13 amino acids. The CDR3 protein is CASNWAADQPQHF. The CDR3 DNA follows: TGTGCCAGCAATTGGGCAGCGGATCAGCCCCAGCATTTT.

This clonotype was recorded only once. The rearrangement uses TRBV11-1 and TRBJ2-1; the match to TRBD2 covers 8 bases. V was pared by 7 bases and J by 9 bases, with 14 bases of the junction left unmatched. This CDR3 has 15 residues. CDR1 and CDR2 from the germline V gene are SGHAT and FQDESV (reference sequence). The CDR3 DNA reads TGTGCCAGCACGGGCCTCCATATAGCGGGAATTGAGCAGTTCTTC. Its protein product is CASTGLHIAGIEQFF.

As to this clonotype: A read error may be the cause here, since a much bigger clone is one base away. This rearrangement joins TRBV7-9 to TRBJ1-2; possible D gene TRBD1, 5 bases. This CDR3 has 14 amino acids. Trimming pared 5 bases from V and 4 bases from J, leaving 14 bases between. CDR1 SEHNR and CDR2 FQNEAQ come from the germline V gene (reference sequence). The CDR3 coding sequence is TGTGCCAGCAGCGGGGACCGCTGCCCCTATGGCTACACCTTC. Translating it yields CASSGDRCPYGYTF.

With regard to this clonotype: Here the CDR3 omits its conserved ending phenylalanine or tryptophan, so a read error is the likely source. The chain recombines TRBV11-2 with TRBJ2-4; 7 bases map to TRBD2. Germline CDR1 is SGHAT and CDR2 is FQNNGV. The CDR3 contains 17 residues. The CDR3 nucleotides read TGTGCCACCAGCTTAGAGGGTAGGGAACAGCGGGGAAACATTCAGTACTTA. Its translation: CATSLEGREQRGNIQYL.

As for this clonotype: One end of the junction varies from germline; a read error may be responsible. The chain links TRBV11-2 to TRBJ2-3; 7 nucleotides line up with TRBD2. Germline values: CDR1 SGHAT, CDR2 FQNNGV. The CDR3 extends over 17 amino acids. The CDR3 protein is CASSLGGLTYASDMQNF. In DNA, the CDR3 is TGTGCCAGCAGCTTAGGGGGACTAACGTACGCGTCAGATATGCAGAATTTT.

CDR3 sequence (DNA): TGTGCCAGGGTACAAGGGACATCGTCCGAGCAGTACTTC. It yields the protein CARVQGTSSEQYF. The rearrangement joins TRBV11-3 to TRBJ2-7, with TRBD1 as a possible D gene (6 bases). V lost 9 bases and J 6 bases, leaving 18 bases between the germline ends. The V gene's germline CDR1 is SGHNT and CDR2 YENEEA. This CDR3 comprises 13 residues.

Notes on this clonotype: This may come from a read error, since a much larger clone is one base off. A read error is likely, as this CDR3 ends without the conserved phenylalanine or tryptophan. This chain uses TRBV12-3 or TRBV12-4 with TRBJ2-1; 7 nucleotides agree with TRBD1. The CDR3 has 12 amino acids. V trimming: 11 bases; J trimming: 5 bases; junction bases outside the gene matches: 6. CDR3 nucleotides: TGTGCCGACAGGGATTCAAACAATGAGCAGTTCTTG. Translating gives CADRDSNNEQFL.

Of note for this clonotype: At one end, the junction sequence differs from germline, possibly due to a read error. V gene TRBV6-5 combines with J gene TRBJ2-1; 8 bases match TRBD1. Per germline, CDR1 MNHEY and CDR2 SVGAGI. The CDR3 is 20 amino acids. CDR3 loop: CASTIGSDREWGSSYYEQFF. In DNA, the CDR3 is TGTGCCAGCACCATAGGGTCGGACAGGGAGTGGGGGAGCTCCTACTATGAGCAGTTCTTC.

This rearrangement joins TRBV18 to TRBJ1-6; 7 nucleotides match TRBD1. CDR3 size: 18 residues. The V gene's germline CDR1 is KGHSH and CDR2 LQKENI. V trimming: 2 bases; J trimming: 8 bases; junction bases outside the gene matches: 15. The CDR3 DNA is TGTGCCAGCTCACCATCGCCCCACCAGACAGGGCTGGATTCACCCCTCCACTTT. It translates to CASSPSPHQTGLDSPLHF.

This rearrangement joins TRBV2 to TRBJ1-1; 7 positions match TRBD1. The CDR3 totals 14 residues. In germline, CDR1 is SNHLY, CDR2 FYNNEI. The V gene end was trimmed by 7 bases and the J gene end by 1 base; junction bases not matched to a gene: 6. This chain's CDR3 is CASIETGRNTEAFF. The CDR3 DNA follows: TGTGCCAGCATCGAGACAGGGCGGAACACTGAAGCTTTCTTT.

This clonotype was recorded once. A single base separates this from a much larger clone, so it may be a read error. The chain joins TRBV5-4 to TRBJ2-1; the match to TRBD2 covers 7 bases. V lost 3 bases to trimming and J lost 2 bases; unmatched junction nucleotides: 8. The V gene's germline CDR1 is SGHNT and CDR2 YYREEE (reference sequence). The CDR3 covers 16 residues. CDR3 in DNA: TGTGCCAGCAGCTCGGTGGCTAGCGGAACCTACAATGAGCAGTTCTTC. Translating it yields CASSSVASGTYNEQFF.

This clonotype occurred a few times. The chain joins TRBV11-1 to TRBJ2-1; 8 nucleotides agree with TRBD1. The germline V gene encodes CDR1 SGHAT and CDR2 FQDESV (reference sequence). Trimming at V came to 5 bases and at J to 11 bases, leaving 14 bases not matched to a gene. This CDR3 contains 15 residues. CDR3 nucleotide sequence: TGTGCCAGCAGCCAGAGAACTGAGACAGGGGTTCAGCAGTTCTTC. Its protein product is CASSQRTETGVQQFF.

In this sample, this clonotype turned up many times. V gene TRBV5-1 combines with J gene TRBJ2-1; D gene unclear. Germline values: CDR1 SGHRS, CDR2 YFSETQ. The CDR3 length is 15 residues. V was trimmed by 0 bases and J by 3 bases, leaving 10 bases between them. CDR3 loop: CASSLDSPGYNEQFF. In DNA, the CDR3 is TGCGCCAGCAGCTTGGACTCCCCGGGCTACAATGAGCAGTTCTTC.

The table lists this clonotype with a count of one. The gene calls are TRBV11-3 and TRBJ2-1; D may be TRBD1 or TRBD2 (6 bases each). Trimming shortened V by 6 bases and J by 12 bases, and 18 bases separated the two germline ends. CDR3 size: 13 residues. CDR1 SGHNT and CDR2 YENEEA come from the germline V gene. The CDR3 DNA reads TGTGCCAGCAGTGCCGGGGGCTACAGTTGGCAGTTCTTC. This translates into CASSAGGYSWQFF.

With regard to this clonotype: The final CDR3 position lacks the conserved phenylalanine or tryptophan, pointing to a likely read error. The CDR3 sequence: CAWSPGSQETQYV. The CDR3 coding sequence is TGTGCCTGGAGTCCCGGCAGCCAAGAGACCCAGTACGTC. The chain employs TRBV30 and TRBJ2-5, with no clear D. Deletions cut 2 bases from V and 1 base from J, with 8 bases between. Germline lookup yields CDR1 GTSNPN and CDR2 SVGIG (reference sequence). The CDR3 is 13 amino acids.

For this clonotype: One end of the junction does not line up with germline, which may come from a read error. This sequence joins TRBV5-1 and TRBJ1-4; maybe TRBD1 (5 bases). CDR1 and CDR2 (germline): SGHRS, YFSETQ. This CDR3 has 14 residues. CDR3 protein: CANSSDGANEKLFF. CDR3 nucleotides: TGCGCCAACAGCTCTGATGGGGCCAATGAAAAACTGTTTTTT.

This clonotype was counted only a few times. The junction departs from the called germline gene at one end, perhaps through a read error. V is TRBV29-1 and J is TRBJ1-2; no clear D gene. This CDR3 comprises 13 residues. Germline CDR1 SQVTM, CDR2 ANQGSEA. The CDR3 here is CSTPSATNYGYTF. In DNA, the CDR3 is TGCAGCACCCCCTCGGCCACTAATTATGGCTACACCTTC. The whole variable domain, remainder taken from reference TRBV29-1 and TRBJ1-2, is SAVISQKPSRDICQRGTSLTIQCQVDSQVTMMFWYRQQPGQSLTLIATANQGSEATYESGFVIDKFPISRPNLTFSTLTVSNMSPEDSSIYLCSTPSATNYGYTFGSGTRLTVV.

This chain uses TRBV11-2 with TRBJ2-3, with D perhaps TRBD2 (6 bases). The germline V and J ends were trimmed by 7 bases and 3 bases, with 20 bases remaining between them. This CDR3 region has 16 residues. Germline V CDR1 and CDR2: SGHAT, FQNNGV. CDR3 protein: CASIDRSRRDTDTQYF. CDR3 sequence (DNA): TGTGCCAGCATCGACCGTTCGCGGAGGGATACAGATACGCAGTATTTT.